Listed here are 14 T cell receptor beta chains from one sample, sequenced in a study of beta chain features in type 1 diabetes. Expressed TCRB transcripts were sequenced because the isolated RNA had all been reverse transcribed beforehand. The data were produced by immunoSEQ multiplex PCR, yet TCRdb's version contains in-frame clones alone and is incomplete. There are more than 250,000 clones in the sample; roughly 20% occur only once, and roughly 0.028% lies in the top ten. For these receptors, no antigen is known. Findings and caveats of the study: Type 1 diabetes patients showed a moderate but significant shortening of TCRB CDR3s in all four CD4+ subsets.

The sequenced sample was naive CD4+ T cells from blood. Every receptor here comes from a woman aged 35 to 49 with type 1 diabetes.

This clone turned up a few times. The CDR3 region is CASSRASSYGYTF. DNA for the CDR3: TGTGCCTCCTCCAGGGCATCGAGCTATGGCTACACCTTC. The chain joins TRBV30 to TRBJ1-2; tentatively, D is TRBD1 (5 bases). CDR3 length: 13 amino acids. Trimming removed 7 bases from V and 4 bases from J, with 16 bases in between. Germline lookup yields CDR1 GTSNPN and CDR2 SVGIG (reference sequence).

This chain uses TRBV25-1 with TRBJ1-6; 8 nucleotides agree with TRBD1. V was clipped by 3 bases and J by 13 bases; unmatched bases: 14. In germline, CDR1 is MGHDK, CDR2 SYGVNS. The length of the CDR3 is 16 residues. The CDR3 spells CASSDHGNRGSIPLHF. The CDR3, as DNA: TGTGCCAGCAGTGATCATGGGAACAGGGGGAGCATTCCCCTCCACTTT.

This clone has more than one count but fewer than ten. The J gene is TRBJ2-3, the V gene TRBV11-2; possible D gene TRBD2, 5 bases. Germline CDR1 SGHAT, CDR2 FQNNGV. The CDR3 totals 16 residues. V shed 4 bases and J shed 4 bases, with 18 bases lying between them. CDR3 in amino acids: CASSSVPGIMSDTQYF. In nucleotides, the CDR3 is TGTGCCAGCAGCTCAGTACCGGGGATAATGTCAGATACGCAGTATTTT.

This chain connects TRBV9 to TRBJ2-2; 7 bases line up with TRBD1. Germline CDR1 SGDLS, CDR2 YYNGEE. The CDR3 has 16 residues. With V trimmed by 5 bases and J by 0 bases, 7 bases remained unmatched. The CDR3 nucleotides read TGTGCCAGCAGTTACACCGGGACAGCGAACACCGGGGAGCTGTTTTTT. Its protein product is CASSYTGTANTGELFF.

As DNA, the CDR3 is TGTGCCTGGAGAGCCCCGGGACAGTCGGTGGATACGCAGTATTTT. Encoded protein: CAWRAPGQSVDTQYF. This chain connects TRBV30 to TRBJ2-3; TRBD1 agrees at 7 bases. Germline CDR1 reads GTSNPN; CDR2 reads SVGIG (reference sequence). The CDR3 consists of 15 residues. V dropped 3 bases and J dropped 6; count of bases not matched to a gene: 12.

This clone was seen a handful of times. The chain links TRBV28 to TRBJ2-6; TRBD1 matches at 7 bases. Germline V CDR1 and CDR2: MDHEN, SYDVKM. The CDR3 is made up of 11 amino acids. Losses at the gene ends were 8 bases for V and 13 bases for J; bases not matched to a gene: 5. CDR3 nucleotides: TGTGCCAGCGGGACAGCCAGTGTCCTGACTTTC. Its translation is CASGTASVLTF.

To note about this clone: The junction does not match germline at one end; this may be a read error. This chain joins TRBV5-1 and TRBJ1-5; D unresolved. The CDR3 runs to 13 residues. From germline, CDR1 is SGHRS and CDR2 YFSETQ. CDR3 protein: CASRLDGDQPQHF. CDR3 DNA: TGCGCCAGCAGATTGGACGGGGATCAGCCCCAGCATTTT.

The chain recombines TRBV30 with TRBJ1-4; TRBD1 aligns across 7 bases. V was clipped by 1 base and J by 7 bases; unmatched bases: 9. The CDR3 extends over 15 amino acids. Germline-derived CDR1 and CDR2 are GTSNPN and SVGIG (reference sequence). CDR3 nucleotide sequence: TGTGCCTGGAGTGCCCCAGGGGGGAGTGGTGAAAAACTGTTTTTT. Protein product: CAWSAPGGSGEKLFF.

This clone has a handful of counts. DNA of the CDR3: TGCAGTGCTTTAGAGAACAATGAGCAGTTCTTC. Its translation is CSALENNEQFF. J is TRBJ2-1 and V is TRBV20-1, with D unclear. The CDR3 consists of 11 residues. Deletions cut 5 bases from V and 5 bases from J, with 7 bases between. Germline loops: CDR1 DFQATT, CDR2 SNEGSKA (reference sequence).

This clone was detected a few times. The CDR3 region has the DNA TGCAGCGCCCGAAGGGGACAGGATTCAACATCCTACGAGCAGTACTTC. As protein: CSARRGQDSTSYEQYF. The chain links TRBV29-1 to TRBJ2-7; the match to TRBD1 covers 8 bases. With V trimmed by 7 bases and J by 1 base, 15 bases remained unmatched. This CDR3 has 16 amino acids. Germline values: CDR1 SQVTM, CDR2 ANQGSEA.

As DNA, the CDR3 is TGTGCCAGCATAAGTCTAGCGGGTAATGAGCAGTTCTTC. This codes for CASISLAGNEQFF. The chain combines TRBV2 with TRBJ2-1, with 8 bases that match TRBD2. Germline V gives CDR1 SNHLY, CDR2 FYNNEI. Trimming removed 7 bases from V and 7 bases from J; junction bases left unmatched: 6. CDR3 length: 13 amino acids. Using reference TRBV2 and TRBJ2-1 for the parts outside the CDR3, the full variable domain is EPEVTQTPSHQVTQMGQEVILRCVPISNHLYFYWYRQILGQKVEFLVSFYNNEISEKSEIFDDQFSVERPDGSNFTLKIRSTKLEDSAMYFCASISLAGNEQFFGPGTRLTVL.

This chain uses TRBV4-3 with TRBJ2-5; the D gene is possibly TRBD2 (5 bases). This CDR3 has 15 amino acids. Trimming stripped 4 bases from V and 0 bases from J, with 12 bases between. Per germline, CDR1 LGHNA and CDR2 YSLEER. The CDR3 coding sequence is TGCGCCAGCAGCCGTAGAGTCGGGGACCAAGAGACCCAGTACTTC. It encodes CASSRRVGDQETQYF.

This chain uses TRBV4-3 with TRBJ2-5; possible D gene TRBD2, 5 bases. Germline loops: CDR1 LGHNA, CDR2 YSLEER. The CDR3 has 13 residues. V was shortened by 4 bases and J by 1 base, with 7 bases between the two germline ends. The CDR3 loop is CASSLGVQETQYF. The CDR3 bases are TGCGCCAGCAGCCTGGGAGTCCAAGAGACCCAGTACTTC.

This clone was seen a handful of times. This chain links TRBV28 with TRBJ2-7; 7 bases agree with TRBD1. The CDR3 spans 13 residues. Unmatched junction bases numbered 5, after V lost 6 bases and J lost 3 bases. Looked up from germline, CDR1 is MDHEN and CDR2 is SYDVKM. The CDR3 spells CASSSGQHYEQYF. For the CDR3, the DNA is TGTGCCAGCAGCTCGGGACAGCACTACGAGCAGTACTTC. The variable domain in full, completed from reference TRBV28 and TRBJ2-7, reads DVKVTQSSRYLVKRTGEKVFLECVQDMDHENMFWYRQDPGLGLRLIYFSYDVKMKEKGDIPEGYSVSREKKERFSLILESASTNQTSMYLCASSSGQHYEQYFGPGTRLTVT.